This TCR beta chain was obtained from a study of T-cell memory formation after mild COVID-19. At the level of the study: TCR clustering was largely donor specific. Study results and caveats: Balance between CD4 and CD8 was seen in clones contracting day 15 to 85, and a CD4+ lean was seen in later expanders. The appearance of some responding clones in pre-infection memory suggested that cross-reactive memory joined.

Amplification by 5'RACE using constant-segment primers produced TCR alpha and TCR beta cDNA libraries that carried sample barcodes and UMIs. Via MiXCR, TCRdb re-called the 5' RACE reads, giving one row per CDR3 protein. The sample has roughly 450,000 distinct CDR3 sequences; about 18% are singletons. The CDR3 length is 17 residues. Trimming removed 4 bases from V and 4 bases from J; junction bases left unmatched: 11. The germline V gene encodes CDR1 SGHAT and CDR2 FQDESV (reference sequence). The sample holds many counts of this clonotype. Its antigen is unknown. V is TRBV11-1 and J is TRBJ2-5; TRBD2 matches 11 bases. Sequenced sample: PBMCs or a T cell subset sorted from them (not recorded which). The sequence was obtained from an adult woman who had mild COVID-19 (a few samples of this study predate the infection). Cell type and time point are not known. The CDR3 sequence is CASSSRRGTSGRETQYF. The CDR3 region has the DNA TGTGCCAGCAGCTCCCGCCGGGGGACTAGCGGCAGAGAGACCCAGTACTTC.